A single sample gave rise to the 18 T cell receptor beta chains below, sequenced in a study of T cells expressing NK-cell markers. Reprocessing the 5' RACE reads, TCRdb reports a single entry for every CDR3 protein and omits DNA. The sample table sets out roughly 110,000 distinct CDR3 sequences. Source material: blood T cells: a sorted CD56 or NKG2C T cell subset, CD4+ or CD8+ T cells, or bulk PBMC T cells (not recorded which). These receptors came from a woman between 18 and 69 years old in good health.

The chain combines TRBV12-3 or TRBV12-4 with TRBJ2-2; as DNA is missing, the TRBD1 call by TCRdb cannot be tested. The CDR3 runs 15 residues. CDR3 loop: CASRPGTGMPGELFF.

The chain recombines TRBV3-1 with TRBJ2-3; the TRBD1 assignment by TCRdb is unverifiable without DNA. The CDR3 sequence is 18 residues long. CDR1 is LGHDT and CDR2 is YNNKEL in the germline V gene (reference sequence). The CDR3 is CASSQRDWARSATDTQYF.

The chain links TRBV2 to TRBJ2-1; TCRdb proposes TRBD2, but this gene call is untestable without DNA. CDR1 is SNHLY, CDR2 FYNNEI, per germline. This CDR3 comprises 15 residues. CDR3: CASAHPLASYNEQFF.

The rearrangement joins TRBV4-1 to TRBJ2-5; the TCRdb call, TRBD2, lacks DNA for checking. The germline gives CDR1 MGHRA, CDR2 YSYEKL. The CDR3 is 15 residues long. CDR3 sequence reads: CASSQDPGGVETQYF.

The chain joins TRBV10-3 to TRBJ2-2; TCRdb selects TRBD1, and the lack of DNA leaves this call unchecked. Germline V CDR1 and CDR2: ENHRY, SYGVKD. CDR3 length: 14 residues. CDR3 sequence reads: CAIGGSPNTGELFF.

This CDR3 is CASSQAGTAQETQYF. The rearrangement joins TRBV4-3 to TRBJ2-5; with no DNA, the TCRdb D assignment of TRBD1 cannot be verified. Per the germline V gene, CDR1 is LGHNA and CDR2 is YSLEER. CDR3 length: 15 residues.

V usage is TRBV12-3 or TRBV12-4 and J usage is TRBJ2-3. The CDR3 totals 13 residues. The CDR3 here is CASSLWRADTQYF.

This chain uses TRBV25-1 with TRBJ2-2; the TRBD1 assignment by TCRdb is unverifiable without DNA. The CDR3 consists of 17 residues. Germline V gene data show CDR1 as MGHDK and CDR2 as SYGVNS. This CDR3 is CASSGWDGQGMAGELFF.

This chain links TRBV4-3 with TRBJ2-7; TCRdb's assignment of TRBD2 cannot be checked, as there is no DNA. This CDR3 has 17 residues. Germline V gene sequence: CDR1 LGHNA, CDR2 YSLEER. The CDR3: CASSQGVGTSGAYEQYF.

The V gene is TRBV5-1, the J gene TRBJ2-5; TCRdb selects TRBD1, and the lack of DNA leaves this call unchecked. The CDR3 sequence is 16 residues long. Germline V CDR1 and CDR2: SGHRS, YFSETQ. The CDR3 protein is CASSLGPAGHLETQYF.

The V and J genes are TRBV7-9 and TRBJ2-3. The CDR3 runs 16 residues. Germline CDR1 is SEHNR and CDR2 is FQNEAQ (reference sequence). The CDR3 sequence: CASSLSDFASTDTQYF.

This clonotype is called large based on its frequency. The gene calls are TRBV9 and TRBJ1-3; TCRdb proposes TRBD1, but this gene call is untestable without DNA. The CDR3 is 14 amino acids. CDR1 SGDLS and CDR2 YYNGEE come from the germline V gene. CDR3 loop: CASSPHGGGNTIYF.

J is TRBJ2-7 and V is TRBV20-1. In germline, CDR1 is DFQATT, CDR2 SNEGSKA (reference sequence). The CDR3 extends over 13 amino acids. CDR3 sequence: CSASWQDPYEQYF.

CDR3 residues: CASRGIGYNEQFF. The V and J genes are TRBV6-1 and TRBJ2-1; TCRdb outputs TRBD1, but without DNA this stays unchecked. CDR3 length: 13 amino acids. In germline, CDR1 is MNHNS, CDR2 SASEGT.

The chain couples TRBV7-2 to TRBJ2-1; TCRdb's D call of TRBD1 is untestable without DNA. The CDR3 has 14 amino acids. CDR1 and CDR2 (germline): SGHTA, FQGNSA. CDR3 loop: CASSPLPGGNEQFF.

The V call is TRBV6-2 or TRBV6-3, the J call TRBJ2-4; with no DNA, the TCRdb D assignment of TRBD1 cannot be verified. From germline, CDR1 is MNHEY and CDR2 SVGEGT. The CDR3 runs to 15 residues. The CDR3 region is CASRFQGNPQNIQYF.

The chain is built from TRBV20-1 and TRBJ2-5. The CDR3 has 13 residues. From germline, CDR1 is DFQATT and CDR2 SNEGSKA (reference sequence). This chain's CDR3 is CSADWTLQETQYF.

The J gene is TRBJ2-3, the V gene TRBV6-5; TCRdb gives TRBD1 as the D gene, but with no DNA this cannot be confirmed. Germline V gene data show CDR1 as MNHEY and CDR2 as SVGAGI. This CDR3 contains 16 residues. The CDR3: CASSSTGTPSTDTQYF.